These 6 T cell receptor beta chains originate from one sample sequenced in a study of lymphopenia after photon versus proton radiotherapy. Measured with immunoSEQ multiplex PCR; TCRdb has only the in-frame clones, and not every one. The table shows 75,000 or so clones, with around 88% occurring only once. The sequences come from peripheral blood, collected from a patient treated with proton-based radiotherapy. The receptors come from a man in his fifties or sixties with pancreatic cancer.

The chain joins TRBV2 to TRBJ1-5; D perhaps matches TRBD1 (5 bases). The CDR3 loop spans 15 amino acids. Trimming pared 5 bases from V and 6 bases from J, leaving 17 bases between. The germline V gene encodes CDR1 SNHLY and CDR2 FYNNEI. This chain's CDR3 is CASSKNTGGRQPQHF. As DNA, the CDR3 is TGTGCCAGCAGTAAGAACACAGGAGGCCGTCAGCCCCAGCATTTT.

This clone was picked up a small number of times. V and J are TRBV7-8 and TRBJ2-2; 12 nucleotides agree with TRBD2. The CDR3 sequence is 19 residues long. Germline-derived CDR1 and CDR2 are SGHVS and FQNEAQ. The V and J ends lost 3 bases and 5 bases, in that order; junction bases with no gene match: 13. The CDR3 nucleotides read TGTGCCAGCAGCTTTCGGGGGCTAGCGGGAGGGGCGGATACCGGGGAGCTGTTTTTT. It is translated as CASSFRGLAGGADTGELFF. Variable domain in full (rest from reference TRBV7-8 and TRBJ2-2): GAGVSQSPRYKVAKRGQDVALRCDPISGHVSLFWYQQALGQGPEFLTYFQNEAQLDKSGLPSDRFFAERPEGSVSTLKIQRTQQEDSAVYLCASSFRGLAGGADTGELFFGEGSRLTVL.

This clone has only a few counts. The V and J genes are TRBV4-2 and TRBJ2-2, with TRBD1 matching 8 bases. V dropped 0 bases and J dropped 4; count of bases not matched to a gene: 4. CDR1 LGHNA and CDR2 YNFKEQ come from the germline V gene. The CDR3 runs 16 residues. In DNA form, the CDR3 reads TGTGCCAGCAGCCAAGAGACAGGGGCGGCCACCGGGGAGCTGTTTTTT. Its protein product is CASSQETGAATGELFF.

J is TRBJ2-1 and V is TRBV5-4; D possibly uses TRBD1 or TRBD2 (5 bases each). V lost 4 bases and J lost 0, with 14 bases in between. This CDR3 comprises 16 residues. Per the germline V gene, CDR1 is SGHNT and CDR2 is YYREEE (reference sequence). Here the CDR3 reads CASSTKLGPSYNEQFF. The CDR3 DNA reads TGTGCCAGCAGCACCAAACTGGGACCCTCCTACAATGAGCAGTTCTTC.

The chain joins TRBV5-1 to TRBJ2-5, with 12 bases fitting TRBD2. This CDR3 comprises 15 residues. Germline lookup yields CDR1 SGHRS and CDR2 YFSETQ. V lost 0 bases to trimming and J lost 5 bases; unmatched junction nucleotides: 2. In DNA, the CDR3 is TGCGCCAGCAGCTTGGCTCTAGCGGGAGGGGAGACCCAGTACTTC. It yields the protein CASSLALAGGETQYF.

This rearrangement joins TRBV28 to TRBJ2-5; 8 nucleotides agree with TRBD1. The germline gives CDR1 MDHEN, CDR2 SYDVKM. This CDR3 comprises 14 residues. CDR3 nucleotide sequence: TGTGCGATCGGCGAGACAGGGGTAGTAGAGACCCAGTACTTC. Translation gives CAIGETGVVETQYF.